The 23 T cell receptor beta chains reported below all come from one sample, sequenced in a study of breast tumors, draining lymph nodes, adjacent tissues. Breast cancer patients provided tissue from their axillary draining lymph nodes. TCRdb re-derived calls from the multiplex PCR reads in MiXCR, one entry per CDR3 protein. This sample has over 150,000 distinct CDR3 sequences, with approximately 30% found just once. The sequenced material came from axillary lymph node tissue. The source of these receptors is a female donor with breast cancer. Some clones in this sample may be carry-over from other donors' samples.

The chain links TRBV7-9 to TRBJ2-3, with D hard to call. V was clipped by 4 bases and J by 4 bases, with 12 bases between them. Germline V gene lookup returns CDR1 SEHNR and CDR2 FQNEAQ (reference sequence). This CDR3 spans 14 amino acids. The CDR3 here is CASSSGFRADTQYF. CDR3 nucleotide sequence: TGTGCCAGCAGCTCCGGGTTTCGCGCAGATACGCAGTATTTT.

Worth noting for this clonotype: A read error may be the cause here, since a much bigger clone is one base away. The CDR3 end shows no conserved phenylalanine or tryptophan, and so a read error is likely. The chain is built from TRBV20-1 and TRBJ2-3, with no clear D. CDR1 is DFQATT and CDR2 is SNEGSKA in the germline V gene (reference sequence). The CDR3 loop spans 10 amino acids. V was shortened by 3 bases and J by 4 bases, with 2 bases between the two germline ends. CDR3 in amino acids: CSARADTQYS. CDR3 bases: TGCAGTGCTAGGGCAGATACGCAGTATTCT.

This clonotype has only a few counts. The chain recombines TRBV6-5 with TRBJ2-7, with a possible D match to TRBD1 (6 bases). V gave up 6 bases and J gave up 0 bases, with 12 bases separating them. This CDR3 region has 14 residues. CDR1 is MNHEY, CDR2 SVGAGI, per germline. The DNA of the CDR3 is TGTGCCAGCAGAGACAGGACCCACTCCTACGAGCAGTACTTC. Residues: CASRDRTHSYEQYF.

Many counts were recorded for this clonotype. The gene calls are TRBV10-3 and TRBJ2-3; D unclear. The CDR3 is 11 residues long. Germline CDR1 reads ENHRY; CDR2 reads SYGVKD. V dropped 10 bases and J dropped 3 bases, with 8 bases sitting between them. In DNA form, the CDR3 reads TGTGCCACCACGGATACAGATACGCAGTATTTT. Its translation is CATTDTDTQYF.

This clonotype showed up many times. The V and J genes are TRBV9 and TRBJ2-6, with a tentative D call TRBD2 (5 bases). CDR1 is SGDLS and CDR2 is YYNGEE in the germline V gene. V was clipped by 0 bases and J by 2 bases, with 6 bases between them. The CDR3 is 15 residues long. The CDR3, as DNA: TGTGCCAGCAGCGTAGCCGGGGCTGGGGCCAACGTCCTGACTTTC. It translates to CASSVAGAGANVLTF.

The V gene is TRBV7-8, the J gene TRBJ1-1; no firm D call. Germline V lookup: CDR1 SGHVS, CDR2 FQNEAQ. The CDR3 is 12 amino acids. Deletions cut 1 base from V and 5 bases from J, with 5 bases between. As DNA, the CDR3 is TGTGCCAGCAGCTTAGGGGTGACTGAAGCTTTCTTT. This gives the protein CASSLGVTEAFF.

About this clonotype: This may arise from a read error, as a much more abundant clone is one base away. The chain couples TRBV6-5 to TRBJ2-1, with D possibly TRBD1 on 6 matching bases. CDR1 MNHEY and CDR2 SVGAGI come from the germline V gene. This CDR3 spans 15 amino acids. The CDR3 reads CASSRTGSSYSEQFF. CDR3 nucleotides: TGTGCCAGCAGCCGCACAGGGAGCTCCTACAGTGAGCAGTTCTTC.

This clonotype appeared many times. The chain has TRBV7-2 and TRBJ2-7; D is unresolved. Germline CDR1 SGHTA, CDR2 FQGNSA. The V end was cut by 7 bases, the J end by 0 bases, with 13 bases between. The CDR3 is 14 amino acids. The CDR3 protein is CASTPSRYSYEQYF. CDR3 nucleotides: TGTGCCAGCACCCCTTCCAGGTACTCCTACGAGCAGTACTTC. The whole variable domain, filled in from reference TRBV7-2 and TRBJ2-7, reads GAGVSQSPSNKVTEKGKDVELRCDPISGHTALYWYRQSLGQGLEFLIYFQGNSAPDKSGLPSDRFSAERTGGSVSTLTIQRTQQEDSAVYLCASTPSRYSYEQYFGPGTRLTVT.

This clonotype came up many times. The rearrangement uses TRBV7-8 and TRBJ1-6; D possibly corresponds to TRBD1 (5 bases). The V gene's germline CDR1 is SGHVS and CDR2 FQNEAQ. CDR3 length: 16 residues. The germline V and J ends were trimmed by 5 bases and 7 bases, with 18 bases remaining between them. The CDR3 sequence: CASSRTGTMGNSPLHF. The CDR3 DNA follows: TGTGCCAGCAGCCGAACAGGAACGATGGGGAATTCACCCCTCCACTTT.

The table lists this clonotype with many counts. V and J are TRBV12-3 or TRBV12-4 and TRBJ2-2; 8 positions match TRBD1. Trimming took 3 bases from V and 7 from J; bases not matched to a gene: 13. The CDR3 covers 17 residues. The CDR3, as DNA: TGTGCCAGCAGTTTCGGGGGAGACAGGGGATTAATCGGGGAGCTGTTTTTT. Translated, it gives CASSFGGDRGLIGELFF.

As regards this clonotype: This clone may be a read error of a much larger clone one base away. The final CDR3 position lacks the conserved phenylalanine or tryptophan, pointing to a likely read error. The rearrangement joins TRBV30 to TRBJ2-2; TRBD1 matches at 7 bases. The V and J ends lost 3 bases and 0 bases, in that order; junction bases with no gene match: 4. Germline loops: CDR1 GTSNPN, CDR2 SVGIG (reference sequence). The CDR3 is 15 amino acids. In DNA, the CDR3 is TGTGCCTGGAGGGGGACAGAGACGAACACCGGGGAGCTGTTTTCT. It codes for CAWRGTETNTGELFS.

This clonotype has at least ten counts. The chain uses TRBV6-1 and TRBJ2-3; 10 bases map to TRBD2. J lost 5 bases, V lost 1 base, and 6 bases had no gene match. Germline CDR1 and CDR2: MNHNS and SASEGT. The CDR3 covers 16 residues. For the CDR3, the DNA is TGTGCCAGCAGTGAAGGGAGCGGGAGGGCCTTAGATACGCAGTATTTT. Protein product: CASSEGSGRALDTQYF.

This clonotype was found a few times. Given a much more abundant clone one base away, this may be a read error. CDR3 in DNA: TGCAGTGCAGAACAGGAGAGCTCCTACGCGCAGTACTTC. Translated: CSAEQESSYAQYF. This chain links TRBV20-1 with TRBJ2-7, with a tentative D call TRBD1 (5 bases). The CDR3 sequence is 13 residues long. Germline V gene lookup returns CDR1 DFQATT and CDR2 SNEGSKA (reference sequence).

In this sample, this clonotype turned up many times. The chain couples TRBV5-6 to TRBJ1-2, with TRBD1 identical over 7 bases. After removal of 6 bases from V and 0 bases from J, the junction contained 5 bases not matched to a gene. This CDR3 comprises 14 residues. Germline CDR1 SGHDT, CDR2 YYEEEE. The CDR3 region is CASTRTGANYGYTF. CDR3 sequence (DNA): TGTGCCAGCACCAGGACAGGCGCTAACTATGGCTACACCTTC.

Many counts were recorded for this clonotype. J is TRBJ1-4 and V is TRBV15; the D gene is possibly TRBD1 (6 bases). The CDR3 runs 16 residues. Deletions cut 3 bases from V and 7 bases from J, with 18 bases between. Per germline, CDR1 LNHNV and CDR2 YYDKDF (reference sequence). CDR3 DNA sequence: TGTGCCACCAGCAGTCTCTACAGGGAAGAGGGTGAAAAACTGTTTTTT. Amino acid sequence: CATSSLYREEGEKLFF.

This clonotype has a count of ten or more. The gene calls are TRBV7-9 and TRBJ1-2; possibly TRBD1 for D (5 bases). The CDR3 loop spans 14 amino acids. Between the trimmed V and J ends, which lost 7 bases and 8 bases, there was a span of 20 bases. CDR1 is SEHNR, CDR2 FQNEAQ, per germline (reference sequence). CDR3 DNA: TGTGCCAGCACCCCGCCTGGGGGAACAGTAGGCTACACCTTC. It encodes CASTPPGGTVGYTF.

This clonotype has ten or more counts. The V call is TRBV20-1, the J call TRBJ1-5; 8 nucleotides line up with TRBD1. The J segment lost 3 bases and the V segment lost 3 bases, leaving 7 bases of the junction unmatched. Germline V gene lookup returns CDR1 DFQATT and CDR2 SNEGSKA (reference sequence). CDR3 length equals 15 residues. This CDR3 is CSASVDRGLNQPQHF. CDR3 DNA: TGCAGTGCTAGCGTTGACAGGGGTCTCAATCAGCCCCAGCATTTT.

The table lists this clonotype with a count of one. The genes are TRBV6-5 and TRBJ2-5; a weak D match, TRBD1 (6 bases). The CDR3 extends over 13 amino acids. Trimming cost V 6 bases and J 2 bases, with 10 bases left between them. The germline gives CDR1 MNHEY, CDR2 SVGAGI. CDR3 nucleotides: TGTGCCAGCAGACCCGACAGGCAAGAGACCCAGTACTTC. Its translation is CASRPDRQETQYF.

This clonotype was detected ten times or more. The chain couples TRBV7-2 to TRBJ1-5; no definite D call. Germline CDR1 and CDR2: SGHTA and FQGNSA. The CDR3 has 15 amino acids. Deletions cut 1 base from V and 4 bases from J, with 11 bases between. CDR3 in DNA: TGTGCCAGCAGCTTAGGATCAGCCTCTAATCAGCCCCAGCATTTT. Encoded protein: CASSLGSASNQPQHF.

This clonotype was recorded at least ten times. The V gene is TRBV29-1, the J gene TRBJ2-1, with TRBD1 as a possible D gene (5 bases). CDR1 SQVTM and CDR2 ANQGSEA come from the germline V gene. V was cut by 3 bases and J by 7 bases, with 10 bases left in between. The CDR3 length is 12 residues. The chain's CDR3 is CSVDRQSNEQFF. In DNA form, the CDR3 reads TGCAGCGTTGACCGACAGTCTAATGAGCAGTTCTTC.

This clonotype came up many times. Here the CDR3 reads CSAQTGSSYNEQFF. The CDR3 DNA reads as TGCAGTGCACAGACAGGCAGCTCCTACAATGAGCAGTTCTTC. The rearrangement links TRBV20-1 to TRBJ2-1, with D possibly matching TRBD1 (6 bases). The germline V gene encodes CDR1 DFQATT and CDR2 SNEGSKA (reference sequence). The CDR3 sequence is 14 residues long. Trimming cost V 6 bases and J 0 bases, with 12 bases left between them.

Concerning this clonotype: This clone may be a read error of a much larger clone one base away. The chain recombines TRBV28 with TRBJ1-5; the D is unclear. CDR3 length: 11 amino acids. V lost 3 bases and J 9 bases, leaving 6 bases between the germline ends. Germline V lookup: CDR1 MDHEN, CDR2 SYDVKM. Written as DNA, the CDR3 is TGTGCCAGCAGTTTGGAACGGCCCCAGCATTTT. Translating gives CASSLERPQHF. Variable domain in full (rest from reference TRBV28 and TRBJ1-5): DVKVTQSSRYLVKRTGEKVFLECVQDMDHENMFWYRQDPGLGLRLIYFSYDVKMKEKGDIPEGYSVSREKKERFSLILESASTNQTSMYLCASSLERPQHFGDGTRLSIL.

This clonotype has a single count. The chain employs TRBV24-1 and TRBJ2-1; 10 positions match TRBD1. In germline, CDR1 is KGHDR, CDR2 SFDVKD. The CDR3 consists of 15 residues. V lost 0 bases to trimming and J lost 7 bases; unmatched junction nucleotides: 2. CDR3 protein: CATSDLRTGGNEQFF. DNA for the CDR3: TGTGCCACCAGTGATTTGAGGACAGGGGGAAATGAGCAGTTCTTC.